This T cell receptor (beta chain) was observed in a study of Tregs in tolerant kidney transplant recipients. Method: immunoSEQ multiplex PCR; TCRdb's copy keeps in-frame clones and lacks some. The table has 20,000 to 25,000 clones, over 75% seen once. Study results and caveats: Tolerant patients' donor-specific Tregs expanded beyond overall Tregs, suggesting antigen-driven growth. Some patients' samples used different primers over time, so nucleotide sequences weren't comparable.

Recipients received nonmyeloablative bone marrow transplants from related graft donors, with transient mixed chimerism. This clone has more than one count but fewer than ten. The antigen remains unidentified. Sequenced here: CD8+ T cells from blood (PBMCs), sampled 6 months after the transplant. This TCR derives from a human patient who received a combined kidney and bone marrow transplant. Some T cells could come from the graft donor.

The CDR3 is CASSVEGGDFLAGEQYF. The CDR3 DNA follows: TGTGCCAGCAGCGTAGAAGGGGGGGACTTCTTAGCGGGCGAGCAGTACTTC. The rearrangement joins TRBV9 to TRBJ2-7; TRBD2 might be the D (7 bases). The CDR3 covers 17 residues. Trimming pared 0 bases from V and 6 bases from J, leaving 22 bases between. The germline gives CDR1 SGDLS, CDR2 YYNGEE.